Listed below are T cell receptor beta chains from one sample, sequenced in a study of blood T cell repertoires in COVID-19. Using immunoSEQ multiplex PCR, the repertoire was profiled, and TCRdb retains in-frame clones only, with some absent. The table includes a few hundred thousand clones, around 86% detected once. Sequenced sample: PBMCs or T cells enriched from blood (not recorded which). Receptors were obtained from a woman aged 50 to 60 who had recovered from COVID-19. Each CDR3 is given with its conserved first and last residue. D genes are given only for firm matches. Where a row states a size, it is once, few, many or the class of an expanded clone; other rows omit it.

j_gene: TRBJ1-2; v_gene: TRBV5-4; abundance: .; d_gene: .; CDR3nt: TGTGCCAGCAGCTTGAGCTTAACTAATGGCTACACCTTC; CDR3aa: CASSLSLTNGYTF
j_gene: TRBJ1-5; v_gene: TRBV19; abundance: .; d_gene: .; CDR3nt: TGTGCCAGTCAGACAGTTAGCAATCAGCCCCAGCATTTT; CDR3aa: CASQTVSNQPQHF
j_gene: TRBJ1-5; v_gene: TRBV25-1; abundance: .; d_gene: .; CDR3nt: TGTGCCAGCAGACGGGGGAACCAGCCCCAGCATTTT; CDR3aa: CASRRGNQPQHF
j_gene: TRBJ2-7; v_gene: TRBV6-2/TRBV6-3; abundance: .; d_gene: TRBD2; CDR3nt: TGTGCCAGCAGTTACCCCGCGGGAGGCCTGAGTGAACCCTACGAGCAGTACTTC; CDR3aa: CASSYPAGGLSEPYEQYF
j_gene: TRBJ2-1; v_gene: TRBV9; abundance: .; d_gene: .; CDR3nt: TGTGCCAGCAGCGTAGATGTGGGAGGCTTCGGCAATGAGCAGTTCTTC; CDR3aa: CASSVDVGGFGNEQFF
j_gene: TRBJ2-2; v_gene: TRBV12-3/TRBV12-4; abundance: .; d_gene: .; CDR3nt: TGTGCCAGCAGTTTTGGGGGGGGGCCGTTTTTT; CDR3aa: CASSFGGGPFF
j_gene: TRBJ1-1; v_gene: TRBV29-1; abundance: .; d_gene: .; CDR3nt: TGCAGCGTTGATCGAGTTAACACTGAAGCTTTCTTT; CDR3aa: CSVDRVNTEAFF
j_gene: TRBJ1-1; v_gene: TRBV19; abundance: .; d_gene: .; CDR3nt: TGTGCCAGTAGTCCTACAGGGACGGCCACTGAAGCTTTCTTT; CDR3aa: CASSPTGTATEAFF
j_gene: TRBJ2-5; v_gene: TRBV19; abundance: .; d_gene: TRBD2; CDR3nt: TGTGCCAGTAGTGAGGGACTAGCGGGAAAGACCCAGTACTTC; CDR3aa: CASSEGLAGKTQYF
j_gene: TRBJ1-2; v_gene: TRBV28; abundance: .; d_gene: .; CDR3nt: TGTGCCAGCAGCTATACCGCGCAGGTTGGGGCAGGCTACACCTTC; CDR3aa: CASSYTAQVGAGYTF
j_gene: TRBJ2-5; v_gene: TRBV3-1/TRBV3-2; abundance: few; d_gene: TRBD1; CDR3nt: TGTGCCAGCAGCCCCCCCGGGACAGGGGTGGGAGAGACCCAGTACTTC; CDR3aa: CASSPPGTGVGETQYF
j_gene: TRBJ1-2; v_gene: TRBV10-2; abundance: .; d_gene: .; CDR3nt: TGCGCCAGCAGTGAGTCCTCCCTCTATGGCTACACCTTC; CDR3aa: CASSESSLYGYTF
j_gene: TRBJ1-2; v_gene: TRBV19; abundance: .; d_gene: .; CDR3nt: TGTGCCAGTAGTTCTGACAGTCTGGTCTATGGCTACACCTTC; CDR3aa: CASSSDSLVYGYTF
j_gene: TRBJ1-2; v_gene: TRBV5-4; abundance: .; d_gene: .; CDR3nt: TGTGCCAGCAGCTATACCGGACAGTATGGCTACACCTTC; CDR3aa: CASSYTGQYGYTF